The T cell receptor beta chain under discussion was sequenced for a study of T cell responses to AZD1222 COVID-19 vaccine. Study observations and caveats: Among the donors, most were white British and more were female, and clonal diversity was possibly underestimated. Repertoire sampling happened only post peak T cell response.

Germline values: CDR1 LNHNV, CDR2 YYDKDF (reference sequence). The CDR3 contains 14 residues. Trimming stripped 0 bases from V and 5 bases from J, with 7 bases between. Data came from immunoSEQ multiplex PCR; TCRdb stores just in-frame clones and leaves some out. In the table there are about 82,000 clones, around nine tenths of which are singletons. As regards this clone: Its target is not known.

Source: peripheral blood, taken 28 days after the second AZD1222 dose. This TCR was recovered from an adult who received the AZD1222 COVID-19 vaccine. J is TRBJ1-4 and V is TRBV15; D gene uncertain. The CDR3 protein is CATSRERRNEKLFF. The CDR3 DNA reads TGTGCCACCAGCAGAGAACGAAGGAATGAAAAACTGTTTTTT.